This T cell receptor beta chain was sequenced in a study of regulatory T cells in long-lasting Graves disease (dated by TCRdb to about 2021). About the study as a whole: Newly diagnosed Graves' disease patients had taken antithyroid drugs for less than 3 months. Persistent Graves' disease patients were compared with newly diagnosed Graves' disease patients by peripheral blood TCR sequencing and RNA sequencing. A total of some 35 samples underwent TCR sequencing, from around 13 patients with persistent Graves' disease and some 20 patients with newly diagnosed Graves' disease. The study was conducted in China and was registered as a clinical trial.

Overall results and qualifications from the work: The study examined only peripheral blood because the primary lesion, thyroid tissue, could not be accessed. Compared with newly diagnosed patients, patients with persistent Graves' disease had lower TCR Shannon entropy and fewer highly expanded clones, which suggests clonal expansion. Sequencing and analysis were restricted to the TCR beta chain. Persistent patients shared more public clonotypes among themselves (roughly 2,700) than newly diagnosed patients did (more than 950). The authors noted that the small sample size was a limitation that may lower accuracy. TRBV28, TRBJ1-2 and TRBJ2-5 were preferentially used in persistent disease, while TRBV20-1 and TRBJ2-1 were favored in newly diagnosed disease.

The CDR3 goes from the cysteine to the phenylalanine over 15 residues. The read is trimmed to its CDR3 DNA, 45 bases read in frame from base 1. In the germline V gene, CDR1 corresponds to MNHGY and CDR2 to SVAAGI. Trimmed from V: 3 bases; trimmed from J: 5 bases; junction bases lacking a gene match: 7. Per the publication, the time point label means: newly diagnosed GD, antithyroid drugs for less than 3 months. For both TCR sequencing and RNA sequencing, RNA was extracted from PBMCs using TRIzol. The diagnosis of Graves' disease was made according to American Thyroid Association guidelines. The patients came from an endocrinology department in Xi'an, China. Each patient gave approximately 9.7 milliliters of peripheral blood, collected in an EDTA anticoagulant tube. PBMCs were isolated by Ficoll Paque Plus density gradient separation without further T cell sorting. An Agilent 2100 Bioanalyzer and agarose gel were used to check RNA quality, and a NanoDrop 2000 was used to measure RNA concentration.

This clonotype has ten or more counts. The antigen this receptor binds is unknown. No clone much larger than this one lies a single base away; base qualities are absent. The library was built by means of multiplex PCR. Sequenced using an Illumina HiSeq 4000. iRepertoire HTBI primers and Arm-PCR amplification of CDR3 regions were used to construct TCR beta libraries. Before sequencing, the PCR products underwent gel purification. In the source study's methods: Gene usage analysis of CDR3 amino acid clonotypes used the approximately 62 TRBV and 14 to 15 TRBJ segments found across samples. COPE and FqMerger were used to merge filtered high-quality paired reads into contigs. BLAST was used to align contigs to the IMGT TRBV, TRBD and TRBJ reference genes, and CDR3 was defined following IMGT. Clonotypes above 0.1% frequency were classified as highly expanded clones. Shannon entropy served as the measure of repertoire diversity, while the Gini coefficient captured V-J evenness. Public clonotypes were defined as clonotypes shared by more than one individual. Through fastp at Q25 and MiXCR, TCRdb rebuilt clones from the public reads, retaining in-frame beta chains. Each CDR3 protein appears once, grouped with its most common genes and DNA. The authors' filters were not applied to this entry. This sample is represented by about 540,000 distinct CDR3 sequences; approximately 13% of them were singletons. The ten largest account for roughly 10% of the sample.

Separately, the same data were catalogued under a study of T cells in Graves' hyperthyroidism and ophthalmopathy. From the second report: Stable Graves' hyperthyroidism was defined as the absence of progression to ophthalmopathy over 18 months of follow-up. Hyperthyroidism patients were aged 18 to 65 years and newly diagnosed, with disease duration of less than 2 months. Exclusion was applied to patients with uncontrolled infections, other autoimmune diseases, pregnancy or lactation. Diagnoses relied on clinical symptoms, serum thyroxine and TRAb, thyroid ultrasound and orbital computed tomography. The first round of RT-PCR for the TCR CDR3 was performed with the HTBI primer set and the Qiagen OneStep RT-PCR kit. Most expanded thyroid clonotypes (frequency above 0.001) were also found in blood, which suggests that blood repertoires may mirror thyroid immune responses. In cross-validation, a model built on a 13 V-J signature told ophthalmopathy apart from stable hyperthyroidism with 87.88% sensitivity and approximately 84% specificity, and in testing the same model reached 80%/75%. In validation, the model predicted progression to ophthalmopathy a median of approximately 6.3 months before onset, with about 71% sensitivity and 72.22% specificity. To identify distinguishing TCR V-J signatures, a discovery cohort of about 95 patients was used, comprising roughly 45 with Graves' ophthalmopathy and 57 with stable Graves' hyperthyroidism. Whether ophthalmopathy could be predicted prospectively was tested in an independent validation cohort made up of fewer than 20 hyperthyroidism patients plus 17 patients who later progressed to ophthalmopathy. The 100 discovery patients were divided at random into training and test sets in a 7:3 ratio. Thyroid tissue and blood T-cell repertoires from over 5 Graves' hyperthyroidism patients were also compared in the study. Once sampling was done, hyperthyroidism patients were given methimazole at a starting dose of 30 mg daily, whereas ophthalmopathy patients were given high-dose intravenous methylprednisolone. Libraries were constructed in a second round of multiplex PCR, after which size selection and purification were performed. The libraries were sequenced on an Illumina HiSeq2000 using paired-end 100 bp reads. SOAPnuke was used to process the raw data, with reads discarded if the reads contained adapters or uncalled bases, had a mean Phred below 15, or lacked an exact constant-primer or identifier match. High-quality paired reads were merged using COPE v1.2.5, and each unique nucleotide sequence was defined as a clonotype. MiTCR v1.1 was used to align clonotypes to the IMGT TRBV, TRBD and TRBJ reference segments. Only V-J combinations with frequency above 0.0001, covering roughly 99% of repertoires, were analysed. The TCS score was defined as F50 (clonal expansion) divided by E x V (chaos), with BLOSUM62-based TCRdist calculated between CDR3 peptides within each V-J. Welch's t-statistics and random forest reduced just over 500 V-J features to 10 to 15, which were used in a naive Bayes classifier (R e1071). Sample size was not statistically predetermined, and blinding of investigators to group allocation was not performed. The paper reports TCR Vbeta CDR3 sequencing of some 140 peripheral blood samples: 40 or so ophthalmopathy, about 75 hyperthyroidism and around 17 progressor patients.

The TCR originated in a man aged 25 to 45 with Graves disease. Donor details come from another sample of the same person, matched by shared clones. The chain couples TRBV6-9 to TRBJ2-3, with 8 bases in between that match TRBD1. This sample comprised peripheral blood mononuclear cells (PBMCs), obtained at new diagnosis, from a patient treated with antithyroid drugs. The DNA sequence reads TGTGCCAGCAGTTACTCCGCAGGGGGCCTAGATACGCAGTATTTT. Its coded protein is CASSYSAGGLDTQYF.